Listed below are T cell receptor beta chains from one sample, sequenced in a study of blood T cell repertoires in COVID-19. The table came from immunoSEQ multiplex PCR; TCRdb's copy has only in-frame clones and leaves some out. This table holds a few hundred thousand clones, roughly nine tenths found once. The source material was PBMCs or T cells enriched from blood (not recorded which). The receptor source for this set is a woman under 40 who had recovered from COVID-19. CDR3s include the opening cysteine and the closing phenylalanine or tryptophan. D genes are given only for firm matches. Not all rows give a size; the values are once, few, many and, for expanded clones, a class.

size	V	D	J	DNA	CDR3
NA	TRBV7-9	TRBD2	TRBJ2-7	TGTGCCAGCAGCTGGCTAGCGGGGGGCCAGCCTGACTACGAGCAGTACTTC	CASSWLAGGQPDYEQYF
NA	TRBV27	TRBD1	TRBJ2-1	TGTGCCAGCAGTTTAAGTAGATACCCGGGACAGGTCTACAATGAGCAGTTCTTC	CASSLSRYPGQVYNEQFF
NA	TRBV11-2	TRBD1	TRBJ1-2	TGTGCCAGCAGCATAGGACAGGGACACTATGGCTACACCTTC	CASSIGQGHYGYTF
NA	TRBV7-2	NA	TRBJ2-3	TGTGCCAGCAGCCACCGGGATACGCAGTATTTT	CASSHRDTQYF
NA	TRBV14	TRBD1	TRBJ1-4	TGTGCCAGCAGCGGACGTACAGGGGGTACTAATGAAAAACTGTTTTTT	CASSGRTGGTNEKLFF
NA	TRBV29-1	TRBD2	TRBJ2-1	TGCAGCGTTGTCGGGCTAGCGGGAGTAAGTTCCTACAATGAGCAGTTCTTC	CSVVGLAGVSSYNEQFF
NA	TRBV5-4	NA	TRBJ2-1	TGTGCCAGCAGCGCAGGGTTTCTGCAGTTCTTC	CASSAGFLQFF
NA	TRBV7-8	TRBD1	TRBJ2-7	TGTGCCAGCAGCCCCCCGGGACAGGAGTATAACGAGCAGTACTTC	CASSPPGQEYNEQYF
NA	TRBV9	NA	TRBJ1-4	TGTGCCAGCAGCGTCTCCCAGGGCTTGACTAATGAAAAACTGTTTTTT	CASSVSQGLTNEKLFF
NA	TRBV11-2	NA	TRBJ1-3	TGTGCCATCGCACAGAACTCTGGAAACACCATATATTTT	CAIAQNSGNTIYF
NA	TRBV12-3/TRBV12-4	TRBD1	TRBJ1-2	TGTGCCAGCAAACAGGGGGCGCGGGATGGCTACACCTTC	CASKQGARDGYTF
few	TRBV29-1	TRBD2	TRBJ2-1	TGCAGCGTTGCCGGACTAGCGGGAGGGGGGGCGAATGAGCAGTTCTTC	CSVAGLAGGGANEQFF
NA	TRBV4-1	TRBD1	TRBJ1-1	TGCGCCAGCAGCCAAGTTACGTCCGACAGGGTGAACACTGAAGCTTTCTTT	CASSQVTSDRVNTEAFF
NA	TRBV5-1	NA	TRBJ2-1	TGCGCCAGCGGAGAGGGAGGTCTCTCCAATGAGCAGTTCTTC	CASGEGGLSNEQFF
NA	TRBV6-5	NA	TRBJ1-6	TGTGCCAGCAGATTTCGCAGGGTTGGTGATTCACCCCTCCACTTT	CASRFRRVGDSPLHF
once	TRBV5-4	TRBD2	TRBJ2-4	TGTGCCAGCAGCTTGGGGGCTAGCGGGGGAAACATTCAGTACTTC	CASSLGASGGNIQYF
NA	TRBV6-5	TRBD1	TRBJ2-7	TGTGCCAGCAACCCCTACAGGGGGCCCGACTACGAGCAGTACTTC	CASNPYRGPDYEQYF
few	TRBV12-3/TRBV12-4	NA	TRBJ2-3	TGTGCCAGCAGCCGCCGGACAGATACGCAGTATTTT	CASSRRTDTQYF
NA	TRBV10-3	TRBD1	TRBJ2-1	TGTGCCATCAGTGAGTCCCGGACAGGGAACAATGAGCAGTTCTTC	CAISESRTGNNEQFF
NA	TRBV27	NA	TRBJ2-2	TGTGCCAGCAGTTCCCGACTAGGCACCGGGGAGCTGTTTTTT	CASSSRLGTGELFF
NA	TRBV7-9	TRBD1	TRBJ2-1	TGTGCCAGCAGGACCGACAGGGTACATGAGCAGTTCTTC	CASRTDRVHEQFF
NA	TRBV7-9	TRBD1	TRBJ2-1	TGTGCCAGCAGCGTACAGGGGTCAGCCGACAATGAGCAGTTCTTC	CASSVQGSADNEQFF
NA	TRBV5-1	NA	TRBJ1-4	TGCGCCAGCAGCTTGGATCGGGGGAGTAATGAAAAACTGTTTTTT	CASSLDRGSNEKLFF
NA	TRBV7-2	NA	TRBJ1-6	TGTGCCAGCAGCTTAGAGGCGTACATGGGCTCACCCCTCCACTTT	CASSLEAYMGSPLHF
NA	TRBV7-9	NA	TRBJ1-6	TGTGCCAGCAGCTTAGGACAGGCCCTCCACTTT	CASSLGQALHF
few	TRBV29-1	TRBD1	TRBJ1-3	TGCAGCGTTGCTTTGCAGGGGGCGCCGGGAAACACCATATATTTT	CSVALQGAPGNTIYF
NA	TRBV6-2/TRBV6-3	NA	TRBJ1-2	TGTGCCAGCAGTTACCGGGGGGATAGCTATGGCTACACCTTC	CASSYRGDSYGYTF
NA	TRBV5-1	NA	TRBJ1-2	TGCGCCAGCAGCTCTTACAGGGATGGCTACACCTTC	CASSSYRDGYTF
NA	TRBV4-3	NA	TRBJ1-4	TGCGCCAGCAGCCAATTCCCCGGGGGGGGAGGGGAAAAACTGTTTTTT	CASSQFPGGGGEKLFF